This is a list of T cell receptor beta chains from one sample in a study of cytomegalovirus exposure and HLA in healthy donors. Measured with immunoSEQ multiplex PCR; TCRdb has only the in-frame clones, and not every one. The data show over 100,000 clones, around 74% seen once. The sample was PBMCs. These receptors were taken from a young man in good health and CMV-seropositive. CDR3s include the opening cysteine and the closing phenylalanine or tryptophan. Fields, in order: CDR3 DNA, CDR3 protein, clone size, V gene, J gene, D gene. D genes are given only for firm matches. Clone size is shown for a subset of rows, as once, few, many or a class of expanded clone.

CDR3nt: TGTGCCAGCAGCTCAACTAGCGAATGGGGCAAGGGAGAGACCCAGTACTTC; CDR3aa: CASSSTSEWGKGETQYF; abundance: few; v_gene: TRBV7-2; j_gene: TRBJ2-5; d_gene: TRBD2
CDR3nt: TGTGCCAGCAGCTTGCATAGCGGGGCGGATACGCAGTATTTT; CDR3aa: CASSLHSGADTQYF; abundance: .; v_gene: TRBV5-4; j_gene: TRBJ2-3; d_gene: TRBD2
CDR3nt: TGTGCCAGCAGCTTAGGGACTTCCCTTTCGCAGCCCCAGCATTTT; CDR3aa: CASSLGTSLSQPQHF; abundance: .; v_gene: TRBV5-5; j_gene: TRBJ1-5; d_gene: .
CDR3nt: TGTGCCAGCAGCGTCACAGGGACCGGGGAGCTGTTTTTT; CDR3aa: CASSVTGTGELFF; abundance: few; v_gene: TRBV9; j_gene: TRBJ2-2; d_gene: .
CDR3nt: TGTGCCAGCAATGGGCGGGGGGGCCGCACCGGGGAGCTGTTTTTT; CDR3aa: CASNGRGGRTGELFF; abundance: .; v_gene: TRBV2; j_gene: TRBJ2-2; d_gene: TRBD2
CDR3nt: TGCAGCGTTGTCGGATTTAGGGACAGGGCCTACAATGAGCAGTTCTTC; CDR3aa: CSVVGFRDRAYNEQFF; abundance: few; v_gene: TRBV29-1; j_gene: TRBJ2-1; d_gene: TRBD1
CDR3nt: TGTGCCAGCAGCCAAGCCGGACAGGGAAGGGATCACTCCCTCCACTTT; CDR3aa: CASSQAGQGRDHSLHF; abundance: few; v_gene: TRBV4-2; j_gene: TRBJ1-6; d_gene: TRBD1
CDR3nt: TGTGCCAGCACGACTAGCGGGGGCGAGACCCAGTACTTC; CDR3aa: CASTTSGGETQYF; abundance: .; v_gene: TRBV6-5; j_gene: TRBJ2-5; d_gene: TRBD2
CDR3nt: TGTGCCAGCAGCCCCACGGGGGACTCAACTAATGAAAAACTGTTTTTT; CDR3aa: CASSPTGDSTNEKLFF; abundance: .; v_gene: TRBV4-2; j_gene: TRBJ1-4; d_gene: .
CDR3nt: TGTGCCAGCAGCAAGAGCGGGGGGGCTGAGACCCAGTACTTC; CDR3aa: CASSKSGGAETQYF; abundance: .; v_gene: TRBV7-3; j_gene: TRBJ2-5; d_gene: TRBD2
CDR3nt: TGTGCCAGCAGTCCCAGGGCCCTAAACACCATATATTTT; CDR3aa: CASSPRALNTIYF; abundance: .; v_gene: TRBV27; j_gene: TRBJ1-3; d_gene: .
CDR3nt: TGCGCCAGCAGCGGGGACAACTCTGGGGCCAACGTCCTGACTTTC; CDR3aa: CASSGDNSGANVLTF; abundance: .; v_gene: TRBV5-1; j_gene: TRBJ2-6; d_gene: .
CDR3nt: TGCGCCAGCAGCCAAGATAGGGTCGGAGGGACAGCCTCATTTTTCCCCTACGAGCAGTACTTC; CDR3aa: CASSQDRVGGTASFFPYEQYF; abundance: few; v_gene: TRBV4-3; j_gene: TRBJ2-7; d_gene: .
CDR3nt: TGTGCCAGCAGCCGCGGGACAGGGAGTGAAAAACTGTTTTTT; CDR3aa: CASSRGTGSEKLFF; abundance: few; v_gene: TRBV7-9; j_gene: TRBJ1-4; d_gene: TRBD1
CDR3nt: TGTGCCAGCAGCCAAGAAACCAGGGGTCGGGCTGAAGCTTTCTTT; CDR3aa: CASSQETRGRAEAFF; abundance: .; v_gene: TRBV7-9; j_gene: TRBJ1-1; d_gene: .
CDR3nt: TGTGCCAGCAGCCTAGCGGGGGGGCCTGACATTCAGTACTTC; CDR3aa: CASSLAGGPDIQYF; abundance: .; v_gene: TRBV7-6; j_gene: TRBJ2-4; d_gene: TRBD2
CDR3nt: TGTGCCAGCAGCAAAACCAGCGGGGCTTACAATGAGCAGTTCTTC; CDR3aa: CASSKTSGAYNEQFF; abundance: .; v_gene: TRBV21-1; j_gene: TRBJ2-1; d_gene: .
CDR3nt: TGTGCCAGCAGCCGCGGCGGGAAAGAGACCCAGTACTTC; CDR3aa: CASSRGGKETQYF; abundance: .; v_gene: TRBV7-3; j_gene: TRBJ2-5; d_gene: .
CDR3nt: TGCGCCAGCAGTCGGGATTCGAACACTGAAGCTTTCTTT; CDR3aa: CASSRDSNTEAFF; abundance: few; v_gene: TRBV10-1; j_gene: TRBJ1-1; d_gene: .
CDR3nt: TGTGCCAGCAGTTACTCGGGACAGAGCTCTGGAAACACCATATATTTT; CDR3aa: CASSYSGQSSGNTIYF; abundance: .; v_gene: TRBV6-5; j_gene: TRBJ1-3; d_gene: TRBD1
CDR3nt: TGTTCGAGCGGGGGGGGTCTATACAATGAGCAGTTCTTC; CDR3aa: CSSGGGLYNEQFF; abundance: once; v_gene: TRBV7-9; j_gene: TRBJ2-1; d_gene: TRBD2
CDR3nt: TGTGCCAGCAGCCAACTAACACAGGGGAAGACTGAAGCTTTCTTT; CDR3aa: CASSQLTQGKTEAFF; abundance: .; v_gene: TRBV14; j_gene: TRBJ1-1; d_gene: TRBD1
CDR3nt: TGCGCCAGCAGCCCTGACCGGGGGGCGACCGTCTATGGCTACACCTTC; CDR3aa: CASSPDRGATVYGYTF; abundance: few; v_gene: TRBV5-1; j_gene: TRBJ1-2; d_gene: .
CDR3nt: TGTGCCAGCAGCTTAATCAGCGGGGGGCCCACCGGGGAGCTGTTTTTT; CDR3aa: CASSLISGGPTGELFF; abundance: .; v_gene: TRBV7-2; j_gene: TRBJ2-2; d_gene: TRBD2
CDR3nt: TGCGCCAGCGGCTGGCGTGGTCCCGGGGAGACCCAGTACTTC; CDR3aa: CASGWRGPGETQYF; abundance: .; v_gene: TRBV5-1; j_gene: TRBJ2-5; d_gene: .
CDR3nt: TGTGCCAGTACCCTGGGGACAGGGGGCGTAGATACGCAGTATTTT; CDR3aa: CASTLGTGGVDTQYF; abundance: .; v_gene: TRBV19; j_gene: TRBJ2-3; d_gene: TRBD1
CDR3nt: TGCGCCAGCAGCTTCGGACAGGGGAGGAGAGAGACCCAGTACTTC; CDR3aa: CASSFGQGRRETQYF; abundance: once; v_gene: TRBV5-1; j_gene: TRBJ2-5; d_gene: TRBD1
CDR3nt: TGCGCCAGCAGCTTGAGCAGGGGTACCACTGAAGCTTTCTTT; CDR3aa: CASSLSRGTTEAFF; abundance: .; v_gene: TRBV5-1; j_gene: TRBJ1-1; d_gene: .
CDR3nt: TGTGCCACCAGCAGAGATGGGGCGACCATCCGAGGCCACGAGCAGTACTTC; CDR3aa: CATSRDGATIRGHEQYF; abundance: few; v_gene: TRBV15; j_gene: TRBJ2-7; d_gene: .
CDR3nt: TGTGCCAGCAGTATCCGACACAGGGGATTCTCTGAAGCTTTCTTT; CDR3aa: CASSIRHRGFSEAFF; abundance: .; v_gene: TRBV6-1; j_gene: TRBJ1-1; d_gene: TRBD1
CDR3nt: TGTGCCAGCTCACTTCTCGGGACAGGGAATGAAAAACTGTTTTTT; CDR3aa: CASSLLGTGNEKLFF; abundance: few; v_gene: TRBV18; j_gene: TRBJ1-4; d_gene: TRBD1
CDR3nt: TGTGCCAGCACGGGGGGGTTGGGGACCCAGTACTTC; CDR3aa: CASTGGLGTQYF; abundance: .; v_gene: TRBV2; j_gene: TRBJ2-5; d_gene: TRBD2
CDR3nt: TGTGCCAGCAGGGAACTAGCAGATACGCAGTATTTT; CDR3aa: CASRELADTQYF; abundance: .; v_gene: TRBV2; j_gene: TRBJ2-3; d_gene: .
CDR3nt: TGTTCCAGCAGCCCAGACTACCCTACGCAGTATTTT; CDR3aa: CSSSPDYPTQYF; abundance: .; v_gene: TRBV7-9; j_gene: TRBJ2-3; d_gene: .
CDR3nt: TGTGCCCGCTTTAGAGTAGCCCTGGATTCACCCCTCCACTTT; CDR3aa: CARFRVALDSPLHF; abundance: once; v_gene: TRBV19; j_gene: TRBJ1-6; d_gene: .
CDR3nt: TGTGCCAGCAGTTACGGGCAGACTAATGAAAAACTGTTTTTT; CDR3aa: CASSYGQTNEKLFF; abundance: few; v_gene: TRBV6-6; j_gene: TRBJ1-4; d_gene: .
CDR3nt: TGTGCCAGCAGCTCCCAGAGGGCTCGGGGGGCTGAAGCTTTCTTT; CDR3aa: CASSSQRARGAEAFF; abundance: .; v_gene: TRBV11-1; j_gene: TRBJ1-1; d_gene: .
CDR3nt: TGCGCCAGCAGCTTGGTACAGGGCGAAAGCCTTCTCGAAGCTTTCTTT; CDR3aa: CASSLVQGESLLEAFF; abundance: .; v_gene: TRBV5-1; j_gene: TRBJ1-1; d_gene: .
CDR3nt: TGTGCCTGGGTTACAATAAGACAGGGGATGGCCTTC; CDR3aa: CAWVTIRQGMAF; abundance: few; v_gene: TRBV30; j_gene: TRBJ1-2; d_gene: TRBD1
CDR3nt: TGTGCCAGCTCACCCCAGGCAGGGTATGAAGGGACCCAGTACTTC; CDR3aa: CASSPQAGYEGTQYF; abundance: .; v_gene: TRBV18; j_gene: TRBJ2-5; d_gene: .
CDR3nt: TGTGCCAGCAGTTTGTACCGGGACTCACAGCCCCAGCATTTT; CDR3aa: CASSLYRDSQPQHF; abundance: .; v_gene: TRBV28; j_gene: TRBJ1-5; d_gene: .
CDR3nt: TGTGCCAGCAGCCCCCCGGGGGGTGCATCACCCCTCCACTTT; CDR3aa: CASSPPGGASPLHF; abundance: once; v_gene: TRBV28; j_gene: TRBJ1-6; d_gene: .
CDR3nt: TGTGCCGCGGGGCTAAAGGACAGGGGGGAAGAAGCTTTCTTT; CDR3aa: CAAGLKDRGEEAFF; abundance: .; v_gene: TRBV7-9; j_gene: TRBJ1-1; d_gene: TRBD1
CDR3nt: TGTGCCAGCAGTTTATTACAGGGGCCCGAGTACTTC; CDR3aa: CASSLLQGPEYF; abundance: .; v_gene: TRBV28; j_gene: TRBJ2-7; d_gene: TRBD1
CDR3nt: TGTGCCTGGAGTACAGGGGATTATGGCTACACCTTC; CDR3aa: CAWSTGDYGYTF; abundance: .; v_gene: TRBV30; j_gene: TRBJ1-2; d_gene: TRBD1
CDR3nt: TGTGCCAGCAGGCACGGACATCCGAACACTGAAGCTTTCTTT; CDR3aa: CASRHGHPNTEAFF; abundance: .; v_gene: TRBV6-1; j_gene: TRBJ1-1; d_gene: .
CDR3nt: TGTGCCAGCCGTGAGAGCGGGGGGGCAGGGGAGACCCAGTACTTC; CDR3aa: CASRESGGAGETQYF; abundance: .; v_gene: TRBV6-1; j_gene: TRBJ2-5; d_gene: TRBD2
CDR3nt: TGTGCCAGCAGCGTAGTGAGCGGGGGGGTCCATGAGCAGTTCTTC; CDR3aa: CASSVVSGGVHEQFF; abundance: .; v_gene: TRBV9; j_gene: TRBJ2-1; d_gene: TRBD2